The next 10 T cell receptor beta chains were all read from a single sample in a study of blood T cell repertoires in COVID-19. Produced via immunoSEQ multiplex PCR; TCRdb's table is partial and in-frame only. The profile shows 52,000 or so clones, approximately 91% of them singletons. The material sequenced was peripheral blood. The receptors originated from a human donor in a cohort sampled during active COVID-19.

The chain employs TRBV11-2 and TRBJ1-3; D remains unclear. This CDR3 region has 15 residues. The germline V gene has CDR1 SGHAT and CDR2 FQNNGV. V lost 5 bases, J lost 0 bases, and 11 bases lay in between. This chain's CDR3 is CASSPAASSGNTIYF. The CDR3 DNA is TGTGCCAGCAGCCCGGCGGCAAGCTCTGGAAACACCATATATTTT.

The genes are TRBV6-5 and TRBJ1-1; TRBD1 matches 9 bases. The CDR3 is 15 amino acids. CDR1 is MNHEY and CDR2 is SVGAGI in the germline V gene. With 5 bases clipped from V and 0 bases from J, the junction kept 4 bases outside the gene matches. The CDR3 spells CASSKDRGMNTEAFF. For the CDR3, the DNA is TGTGCCAGCAGTAAGGACAGGGGCATGAACACTGAAGCTTTCTTT.

This chain links TRBV5-6 with TRBJ2-7, with TRBD2 identical over 7 bases. Per the germline V gene, CDR1 is SGHDT and CDR2 is YYEEEE. CDR3 length: 12 residues. J lost 5 bases, V lost 1 base, and 0 bases had no gene match. The CDR3 DNA is TGTGCCAGCAGCTTGAGCGGGAACGAGCAGTACGTC. It yields the protein CASSLSGNEQYV.

The V call is TRBV5-1, the J call TRBJ2-1; 9 nucleotides match TRBD1. This CDR3 spans 14 amino acids. V was pared by 2 bases and J by 6 bases, with 3 bases of the junction left unmatched. Germline V lookup: CDR1 SGHRS, CDR2 YFSETQ. The CDR3 bases are TGCGCCAGCAGCTTTGGACAGGGGAGCAATGAGCAGTTCTTC. Translated, it gives CASSFGQGSNEQFF.

The chain uses TRBV5-6 and TRBJ2-3; no clear D. From germline, CDR1 is SGHDT and CDR2 YYEEEE. Trimming pared 4 bases from V and 2 bases from J, leaving 20 bases between. This CDR3 has 17 residues. Here the CDR3 DNA reads TGTGCCAGCAGCCCCCCCACCGGTTTTAAAATCACAGATACGCAGTATTTT. As protein: CASSPPTGFKITDTQYF. Based on the CDR3 plus reference TRBV5-6 and TRBJ2-3, the full variable domain is DAGVTQSPTHLIKTRGQQVTLRCSPKSGHDTVSWYQQALGQGPQFIFQYYEEEERQRGNFPDRFSGHQFPNYSSELNVNALLLGDSALYLCASSPPTGFKITDTQYFGPGTRLTVL.

The rearrangement joins TRBV28 to TRBJ2-5, with a possible D match to TRBD1 (6 bases). Germline V gene lookup returns CDR1 MDHEN and CDR2 SYDVKM. This CDR3 region has 13 residues. Trimming removed 8 bases at V and 5 bases at J, with 15 bases between. CDR3 region: CASHEQGRETQYF. The CDR3 DNA sequence: TGTGCCAGCCACGAACAGGGTCGGGAGACCCAGTACTTC.

This chain uses TRBV11-2 with TRBJ2-5, with 7 bases matching TRBD2. Germline CDR1 SGHAT, CDR2 FQNNGV. This CDR3 region has 15 residues. J lost 3 bases, V lost 5 bases, and 9 bases had no gene match. This CDR3 is CASSPTPSGKETQYF. The CDR3 nucleotides are TGTGCCAGCAGCCCCACCCCTAGCGGAAAAGAGACCCAGTACTTC.

This chain links TRBV7-2 with TRBJ2-5; maybe TRBD2 (6 bases). V was clipped by 11 bases and J by 3 bases, with 10 bases between them. CDR1 is SGHTA, CDR2 FQGNSA, per germline. The CDR3 loop spans 11 amino acids. The CDR3 is CAGGSEETQYF. The DNA for the CDR3 is TGTGCCGGGGGGAGTGAAGAGACCCAGTACTTC.

V usage is TRBV6-5 and J usage is TRBJ1-5, with 9 bases matching TRBD1. Per germline, CDR1 MNHEY and CDR2 SVGAGI. The length of the CDR3 is 13 residues. V was pared by 8 bases and J by 10 bases, with 9 bases of the junction left unmatched. The CDR3 protein is CASLDRGLGPQHF. DNA for the CDR3: TGTGCCAGCCTGGACAGGGGTTTGGGACCCCAGCATTTT.

This clone was seen just once. This chain connects TRBV6-5 to TRBJ2-2, with 8 bases aligning to TRBD1. The CDR3 is 13 amino acids. The V gene's germline CDR1 is MNHEY and CDR2 SVGAGI. V shed 7 bases and J 6 bases; nucleotides not matched to a gene: 4. For the CDR3, the DNA is TGTGCCAGCAACCCAGGGGGCCCCGGGGAGCTGTTTTTT. This codes for CASNPGGPGELFF.